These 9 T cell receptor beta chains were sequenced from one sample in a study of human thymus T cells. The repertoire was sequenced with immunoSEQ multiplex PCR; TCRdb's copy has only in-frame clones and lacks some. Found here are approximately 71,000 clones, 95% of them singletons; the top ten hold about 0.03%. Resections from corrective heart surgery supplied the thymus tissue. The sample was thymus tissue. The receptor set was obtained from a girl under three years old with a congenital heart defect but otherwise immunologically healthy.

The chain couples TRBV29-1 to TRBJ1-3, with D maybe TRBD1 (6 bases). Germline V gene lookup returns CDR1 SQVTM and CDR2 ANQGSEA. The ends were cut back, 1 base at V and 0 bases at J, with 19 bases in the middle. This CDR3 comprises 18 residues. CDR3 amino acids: CSVEAPGHNLSSGNTIYF. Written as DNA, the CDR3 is TGCAGCGTTGAAGCCCCGGGACACAACCTAAGCTCTGGAAACACCATATATTTT.

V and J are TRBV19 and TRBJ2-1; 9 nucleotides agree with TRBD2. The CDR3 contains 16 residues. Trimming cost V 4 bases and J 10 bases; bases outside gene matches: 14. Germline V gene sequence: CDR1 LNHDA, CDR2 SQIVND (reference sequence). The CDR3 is CASSKSGHAGGIEQFF. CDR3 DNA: TGTGCCAGTAGTAAGTCGGGGCATGCGGGAGGGATAGAGCAGTTCTTC. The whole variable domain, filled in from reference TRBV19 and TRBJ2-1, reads DGGITQSPKYLFRKEGQNVTLSCEQNLNHDAMYWYRQDPGQGLRLIYYSQIVNDFQKGDIAEGYSVSREKKESFPLTVTSAQKNPTAFYLCASSKSGHAGGIEQFFGPGTRLTVL.

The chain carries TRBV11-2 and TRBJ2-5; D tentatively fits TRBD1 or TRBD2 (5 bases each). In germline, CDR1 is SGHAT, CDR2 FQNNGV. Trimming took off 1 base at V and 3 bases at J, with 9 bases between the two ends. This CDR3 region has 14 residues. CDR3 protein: CASSLVGEEETQYF. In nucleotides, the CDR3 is TGTGCCAGCAGCTTAGTGGGGGAAGAAGAGACCCAGTACTTC. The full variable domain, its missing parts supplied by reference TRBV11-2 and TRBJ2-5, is EAGVAQSPRYKIIEKRQSVAFWCNPISGHATLYWYQQILGQGPKLLIQFQNNGVVDDSQLPKDRFSAERLKGVDSTLKIQPAKLEDSAVYLCASSLVGEEETQYFGPGTRLLVL.

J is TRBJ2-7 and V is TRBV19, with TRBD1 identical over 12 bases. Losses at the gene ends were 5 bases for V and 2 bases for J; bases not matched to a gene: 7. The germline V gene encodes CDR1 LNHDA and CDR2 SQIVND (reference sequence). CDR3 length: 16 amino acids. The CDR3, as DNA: TGTGCCAGTAGTCCTCGGGACAGGGGGCCCCCCTACGAGCAGTACTTC. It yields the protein CASSPRDRGPPYEQYF.

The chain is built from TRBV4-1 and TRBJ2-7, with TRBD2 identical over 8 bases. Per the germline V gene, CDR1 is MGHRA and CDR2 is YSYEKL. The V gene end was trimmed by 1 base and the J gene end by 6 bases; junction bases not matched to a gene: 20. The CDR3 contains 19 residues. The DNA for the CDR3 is TGCGCCAGCAGCCAAGCCGGGGGGGGGACGACCTTTGGGACCGGCGAGCAGTACTTC. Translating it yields CASSQAGGGTTFGTGEQYF.

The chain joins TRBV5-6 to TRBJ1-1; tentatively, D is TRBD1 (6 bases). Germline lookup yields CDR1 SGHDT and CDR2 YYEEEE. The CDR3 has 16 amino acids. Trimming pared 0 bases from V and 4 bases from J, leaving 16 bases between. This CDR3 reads CASSLEVQGGFTEAFF. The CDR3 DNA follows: TGTGCCAGCAGCTTGGAAGTACAGGGTGGATTCACTGAAGCTTTCTTT.

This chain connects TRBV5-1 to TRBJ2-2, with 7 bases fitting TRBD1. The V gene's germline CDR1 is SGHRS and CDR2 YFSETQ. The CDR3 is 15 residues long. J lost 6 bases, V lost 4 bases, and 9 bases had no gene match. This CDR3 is CASSLKTGSAGELFF. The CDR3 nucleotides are TGCGCCAGCAGCCTAAAGACAGGGAGCGCCGGGGAGCTGTTTTTT.

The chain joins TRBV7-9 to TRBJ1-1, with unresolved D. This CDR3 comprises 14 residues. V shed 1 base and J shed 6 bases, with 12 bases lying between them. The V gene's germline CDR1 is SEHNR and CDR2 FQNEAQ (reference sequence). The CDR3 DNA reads TGTGCCAGCAGCTTAGTACGAGGTGGGGCTGAAGCTTTCTTT. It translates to CASSLVRGGAEAFF.

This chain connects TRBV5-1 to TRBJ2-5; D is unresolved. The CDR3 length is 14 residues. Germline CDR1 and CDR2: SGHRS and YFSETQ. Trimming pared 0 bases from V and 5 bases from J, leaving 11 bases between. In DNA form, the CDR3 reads TGCGCCAGCAGCTTGGTCCCTCTAGGGGAGACCCAGTACTTC. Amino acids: CASSLVPLGETQYF.